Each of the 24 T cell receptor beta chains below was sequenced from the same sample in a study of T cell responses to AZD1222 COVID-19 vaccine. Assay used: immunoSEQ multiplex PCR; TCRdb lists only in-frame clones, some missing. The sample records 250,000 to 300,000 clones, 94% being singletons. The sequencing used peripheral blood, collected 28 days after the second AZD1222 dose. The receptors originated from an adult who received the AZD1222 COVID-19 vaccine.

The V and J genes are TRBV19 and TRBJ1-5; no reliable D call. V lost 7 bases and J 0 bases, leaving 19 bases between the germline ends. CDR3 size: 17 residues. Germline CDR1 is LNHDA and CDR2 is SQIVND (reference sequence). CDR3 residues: CASTRSNWYGSNQPQHF. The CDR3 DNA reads TGTGCCAGTACCCGGAGCAACTGGTATGGTAGCAATCAGCCCCAGCATTTT.

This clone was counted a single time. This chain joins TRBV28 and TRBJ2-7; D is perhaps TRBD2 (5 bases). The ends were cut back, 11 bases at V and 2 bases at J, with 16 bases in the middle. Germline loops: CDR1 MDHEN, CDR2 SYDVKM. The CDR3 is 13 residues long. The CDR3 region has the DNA TGTGCCCCAACTTCCCGGGGTACCTACGAGCAGTACTTC. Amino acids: CAPTSRGTYEQYF. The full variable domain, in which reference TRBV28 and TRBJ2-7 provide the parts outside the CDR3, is DVKVTQSSRYLVKRTGEKVFLECVQDMDHENMFWYRQDPGLGLRLIYFSYDVKMKEKGDIPEGYSVSREKKERFSLILESASTNQTSMYLCAPTSRGTYEQYFGPGTRLTVT.

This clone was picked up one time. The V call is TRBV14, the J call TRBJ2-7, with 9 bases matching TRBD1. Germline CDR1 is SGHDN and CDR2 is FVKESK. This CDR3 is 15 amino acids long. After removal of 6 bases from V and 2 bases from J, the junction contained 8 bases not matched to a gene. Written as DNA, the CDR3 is TGTGCCAGCAGTCGGACAGGGGAGGGTCCCTACGAGCAGTACTTC. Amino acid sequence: CASSRTGEGPYEQYF.

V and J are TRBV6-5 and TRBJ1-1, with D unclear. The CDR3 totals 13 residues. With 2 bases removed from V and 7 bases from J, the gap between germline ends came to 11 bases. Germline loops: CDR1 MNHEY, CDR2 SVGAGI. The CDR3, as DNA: TGTGCCAGCAGTTACGCGTTCGGCCGTGAAGCTTTCTTT. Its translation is CASSYAFGREAFF.

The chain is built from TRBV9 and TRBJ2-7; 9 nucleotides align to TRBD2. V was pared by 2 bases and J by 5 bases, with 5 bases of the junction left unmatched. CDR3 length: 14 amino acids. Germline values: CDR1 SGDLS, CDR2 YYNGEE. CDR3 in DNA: TGTGCCAGCAGCGTTAGCGGGAGCATCGACGAGCAGTACTTC. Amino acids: CASSVSGSIDEQYF.

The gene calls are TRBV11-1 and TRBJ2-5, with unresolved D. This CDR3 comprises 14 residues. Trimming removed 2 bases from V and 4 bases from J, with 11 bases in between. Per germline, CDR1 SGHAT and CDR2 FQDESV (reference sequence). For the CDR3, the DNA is TGTGCCAGCAGCTTACTCCTAGAGGTAGAGACCCAGTACTTC. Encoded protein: CASSLLLEVETQYF.

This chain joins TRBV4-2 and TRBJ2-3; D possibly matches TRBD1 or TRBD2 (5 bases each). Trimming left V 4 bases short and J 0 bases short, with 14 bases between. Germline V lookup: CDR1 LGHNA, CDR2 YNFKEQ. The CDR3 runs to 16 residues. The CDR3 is CASSRGAGDSTDTQYF. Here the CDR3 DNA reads TGTGCCAGCAGCCGAGGGGCCGGGGATAGCACAGATACGCAGTATTTT.

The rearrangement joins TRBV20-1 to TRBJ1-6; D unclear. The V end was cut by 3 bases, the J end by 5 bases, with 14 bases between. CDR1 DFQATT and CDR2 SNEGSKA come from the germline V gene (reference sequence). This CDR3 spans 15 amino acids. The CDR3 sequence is CSASIVPDNNSPLHF. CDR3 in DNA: TGCAGTGCTAGTATCGTTCCAGACAATAATTCACCCCTCCACTTT.

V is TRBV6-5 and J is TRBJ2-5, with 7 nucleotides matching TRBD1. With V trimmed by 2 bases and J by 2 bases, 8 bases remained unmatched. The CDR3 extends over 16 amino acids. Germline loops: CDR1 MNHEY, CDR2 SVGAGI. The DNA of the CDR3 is TGTGCCAGCAGTTACACATCCGGGACAGTACAAGAGACCCAGTACTTC. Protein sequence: CASSYTSGTVQETQYF.

The CDR3 sequence: CASSLSIRQVSYEQYF. For the CDR3, the DNA is TGTGCCAGCAGTTTATCGATTAGACAGGTATCCTACGAGCAGTACTTC. The V gene is TRBV27, the J gene TRBJ2-7; D is perhaps TRBD1 (6 bases). The CDR3 consists of 16 residues. The V and J ends lost 0 bases and 1 base respectively, with 13 bases between them. Per germline, CDR1 MNHEY and CDR2 SMNVEV (reference sequence).

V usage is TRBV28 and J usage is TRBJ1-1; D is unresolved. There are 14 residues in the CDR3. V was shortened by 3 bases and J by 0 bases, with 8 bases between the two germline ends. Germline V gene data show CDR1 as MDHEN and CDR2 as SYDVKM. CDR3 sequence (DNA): TGTGCCAGCAGTTTCGGCGGGATGAACACTGAAGCTTTCTTT. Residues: CASSFGGMNTEAFF.

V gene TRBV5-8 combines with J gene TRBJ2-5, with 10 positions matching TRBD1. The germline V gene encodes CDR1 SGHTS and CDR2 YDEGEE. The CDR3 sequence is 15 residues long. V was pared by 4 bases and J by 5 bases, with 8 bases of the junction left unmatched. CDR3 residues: CASSRRTGGTETQYF. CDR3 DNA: TGTGCCAGCAGCCGAAGGACAGGGGGAACGGAGACCCAGTACTTC.

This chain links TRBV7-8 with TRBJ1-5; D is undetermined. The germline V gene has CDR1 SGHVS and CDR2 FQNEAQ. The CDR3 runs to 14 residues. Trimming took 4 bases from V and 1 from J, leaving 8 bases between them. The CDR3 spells CASSSVSSNQPQHF. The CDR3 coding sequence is TGTGCCAGCAGCTCCGTATCAAGCAATCAGCCCCAGCATTTT. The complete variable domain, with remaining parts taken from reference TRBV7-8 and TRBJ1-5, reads GAGVSQSPRYKVAKRGQDVALRCDPISGHVSLFWYQQALGQGPEFLTYFQNEAQLDKSGLPSDRFFAERPEGSVSTLKIQRTQQEDSAVYLCASSSVSSNQPQHFGDGTRLSIL.

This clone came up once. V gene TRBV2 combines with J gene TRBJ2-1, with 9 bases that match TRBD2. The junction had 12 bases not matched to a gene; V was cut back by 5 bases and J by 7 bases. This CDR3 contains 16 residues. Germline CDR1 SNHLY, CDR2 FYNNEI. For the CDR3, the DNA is TGTGCCAGCAGTCCTGCTATAGCGGGAGTCTTAAATGAGCAGTTCTTC. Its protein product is CASSPAIAGVLNEQFF.

Written as DNA, the CDR3 is TGTGCCAGCAGCCTTTGGACTAGCGGGGGTCCAGATACGCAGTATTTT. Translated: CASSLWTSGGPDTQYF. This chain connects TRBV7-3 to TRBJ2-3; 13 bases map to TRBD2. The V and J ends lost 5 bases and 4 bases, in that order; junction bases with no gene match: 6. The CDR3 is 16 residues long. In germline, CDR1 is SGHTA, CDR2 FQGTGA.

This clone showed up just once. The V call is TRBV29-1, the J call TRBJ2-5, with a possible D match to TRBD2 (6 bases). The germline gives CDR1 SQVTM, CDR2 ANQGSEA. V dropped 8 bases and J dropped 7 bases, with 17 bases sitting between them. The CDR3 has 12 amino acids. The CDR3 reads CSPQVAGGTQYF. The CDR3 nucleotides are TGCAGCCCCCAAGTGGCCGGGGGGACCCAGTACTTC.

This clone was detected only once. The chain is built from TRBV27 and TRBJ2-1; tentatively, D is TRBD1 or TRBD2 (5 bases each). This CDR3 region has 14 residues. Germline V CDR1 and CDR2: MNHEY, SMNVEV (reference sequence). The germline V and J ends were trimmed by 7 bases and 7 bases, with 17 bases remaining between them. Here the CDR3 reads CASTARWGTNEQFF. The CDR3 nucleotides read TGTGCCAGCACCGCCCGGTGGGGGACGAATGAGCAGTTCTTC.

CDR3 amino acids: CASSEAGGNQPQHF. The CDR3 DNA is TGTGCCAGCAGTGAGGCAGGGGGCAATCAGCCCCAGCATTTT. The chain recombines TRBV6-1 with TRBJ1-5; TRBD1 might be the D (6 bases). V gave up 3 bases and J gave up 2 bases, with 8 bases separating them. Germline V gene lookup returns CDR1 MNHNS and CDR2 SASEGT. The CDR3 is 14 residues long.

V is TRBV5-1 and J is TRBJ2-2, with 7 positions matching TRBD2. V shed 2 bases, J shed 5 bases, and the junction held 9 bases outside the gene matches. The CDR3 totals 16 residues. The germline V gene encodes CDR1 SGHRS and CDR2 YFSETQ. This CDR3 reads CASSLRGGSSTGELFF. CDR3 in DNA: TGCGCCAGCAGCTTACGAGGCGGGAGTAGTACCGGGGAGCTGTTTTTT.

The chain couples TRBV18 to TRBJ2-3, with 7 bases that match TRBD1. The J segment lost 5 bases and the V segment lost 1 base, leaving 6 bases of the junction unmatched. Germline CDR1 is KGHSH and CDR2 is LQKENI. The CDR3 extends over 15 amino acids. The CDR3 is CASSPRDSRGDTQYF. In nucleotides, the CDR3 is TGTGCCAGCTCACCACGGGACAGTCGGGGAGATACGCAGTATTTT. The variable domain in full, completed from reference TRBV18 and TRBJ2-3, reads NAGVMQNPRHLVRRRGQEARLRCSPMKGHSHVYWYRQLPEEGLKFMVYLQKENIIDESGMPKERFSAEFPKEGPSILRIQQVVRGDSAAYFCASSPRDSRGDTQYFGPGTRLTVL.

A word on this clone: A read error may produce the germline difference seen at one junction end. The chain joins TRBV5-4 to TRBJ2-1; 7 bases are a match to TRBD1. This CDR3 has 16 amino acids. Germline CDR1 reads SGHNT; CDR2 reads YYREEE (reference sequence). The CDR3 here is CASSLGGQFSNNEQFF. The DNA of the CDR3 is TGTGCCAGCAGCTTGGGGGGACAGTTCTCCAACAATGAGCAGTTCTTC.

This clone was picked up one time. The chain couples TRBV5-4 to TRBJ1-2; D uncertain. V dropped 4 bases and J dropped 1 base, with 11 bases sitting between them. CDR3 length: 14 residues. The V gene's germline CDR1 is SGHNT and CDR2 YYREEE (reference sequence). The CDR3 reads CASSRDNINYGYTF. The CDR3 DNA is TGTGCCAGCAGCCGGGATAACATTAACTATGGCTACACCTTC.

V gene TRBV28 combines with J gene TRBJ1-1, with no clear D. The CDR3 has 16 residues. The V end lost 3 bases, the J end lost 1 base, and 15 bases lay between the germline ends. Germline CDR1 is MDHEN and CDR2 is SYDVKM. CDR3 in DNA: TGTGCCAGCAGTTTTGGAGCCACGGTCCGGAACACTGAAGCTTTCTTT. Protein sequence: CASSFGATVRNTEAFF.

The CDR3 DNA reads as TGTGCCAGCAGGGCGACAGGGTCGAACGAGCAGTACTTC. Amino acids: CASRATGSNEQYF. The chain links TRBV2 to TRBJ2-7; 7 bases fit TRBD1. The junction had 7 bases not matched to a gene; V was cut back by 6 bases and J by 5 bases. Germline V gene sequence: CDR1 SNHLY, CDR2 FYNNEI. CDR3 length: 13 residues. The complete variable domain, with remaining parts taken from reference TRBV2 and TRBJ2-7, reads EPEVTQTPSHQVTQMGQEVILRCVPISNHLYFYWYRQILGQKVEFLVSFYNNEISEKSEIFDDQFSVERPDGSNFTLKIRSTKLEDSAMYFCASRATGSNEQYFGPGTRLTVT.